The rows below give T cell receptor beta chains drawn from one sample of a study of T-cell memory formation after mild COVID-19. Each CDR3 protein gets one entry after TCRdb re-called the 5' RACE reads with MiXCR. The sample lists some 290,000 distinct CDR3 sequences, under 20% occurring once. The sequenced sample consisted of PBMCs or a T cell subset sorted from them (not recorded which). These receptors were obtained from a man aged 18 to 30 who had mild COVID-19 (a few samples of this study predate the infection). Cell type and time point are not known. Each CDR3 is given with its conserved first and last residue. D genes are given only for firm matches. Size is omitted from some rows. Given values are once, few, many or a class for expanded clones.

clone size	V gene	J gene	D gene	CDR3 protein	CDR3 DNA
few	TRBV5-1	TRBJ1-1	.	CASSLFWSGMNTEAFF	TGCGCCAGCAGCTTGTTTTGGTCAGGGATGAACACTGAAGCTTTCTTT
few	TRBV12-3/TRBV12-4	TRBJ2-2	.	CASSFQASGELFF	TGTGCCAGCAGTTTCCAGGCGTCCGGGGAGCTGTTTTTT
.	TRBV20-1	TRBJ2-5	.	CSARDWGLQETQYF	TGCAGTGCTAGAGATTGGGGACTGCAAGAGACCCAGTACTTC
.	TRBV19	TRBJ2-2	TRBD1	CASSPWTGGYDTGELFF	TGTGCCAGTAGTCCCTGGACAGGGGGCTATGACACCGGGGAGCTGTTTTTT
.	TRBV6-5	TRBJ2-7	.	CASSGDRPYEQYF	TGTGCCAGCAGCGGGGACCGACCCTACGAGCAGTACTTC
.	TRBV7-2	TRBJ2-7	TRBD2	CASGGVTYEQYF	TGTGCCAGTGGGGGGGTAACCTACGAGCAGTACTTC
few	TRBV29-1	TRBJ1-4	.	CSLGPEKLFF	TGCAGCTTAGGACCTGAAAAACTGTTTTTT
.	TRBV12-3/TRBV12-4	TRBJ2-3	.	CASSSTPGTDTQYF	TGTGCCAGCAGTTCCACCCCTGGTACAGATACGCAGTATTTT
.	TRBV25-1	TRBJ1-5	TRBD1	CASSGGTGDQPQHF	TGTGCCAGCAGTGGAGGGACAGGAGATCAGCCCCAGCATTTT
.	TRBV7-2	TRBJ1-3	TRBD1	CASSFASTGAGNTIYF	TGTGCCAGCAGCTTTGCGTCTACAGGGGCTGGAAACACCATATATTTT
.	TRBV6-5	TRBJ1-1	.	CASRRTRIRTEAFF	TGTGCCAGCAGGCGGACAAGGATCCGCACTGAAGCTTTCTTT
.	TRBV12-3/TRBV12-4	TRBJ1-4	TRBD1	CASSDRGLDEKLFF	TGTGCCAGCAGTGACAGGGGGCTTGATGAAAAACTGTTTTTT
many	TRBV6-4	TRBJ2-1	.	CASSDYDEQFF	TGTGCCAGCAGTGACTATGATGAGCAGTTCTTC
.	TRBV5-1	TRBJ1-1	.	CASSFPGTEAFF	TGCGCCAGCAGCTTCCCGGGGACTGAAGCTTTCTTT
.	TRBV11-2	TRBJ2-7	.	CASSLNRDTLSHEQYF	TGTGCCAGCAGCCTCAACCGGGACACCCTCTCCCACGAGCAGTACTTC
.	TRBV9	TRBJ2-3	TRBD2	CASSVTSGGGADTQYF	TGTGCCAGCAGCGTGACTAGCGGGGGGGGTGCAGATACGCAGTATTTT
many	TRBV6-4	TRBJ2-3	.	CASSLASGTDTQYF	TGTGCCAGCAGTCTAGCTTCAGGAACAGATACGCAGTATTTT
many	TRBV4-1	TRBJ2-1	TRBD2	CASSQPAGGLLDEQFF	TGCGCCAGCAGCCAACCAGCGGGGGGGCTCTTGGATGAGCAGTTCTTC
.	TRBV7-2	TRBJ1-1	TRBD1	CASNSGQVNTEAFF	TGTGCCAGCAACTCGGGACAGGTGAACACTGAAGCTTTCTTT
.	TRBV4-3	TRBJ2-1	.	CASSQDVYNEQFF	TGCGCCAGCAGCCAAGATGTCTACAATGAGCAGTTCTTC
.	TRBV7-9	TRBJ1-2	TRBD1	CASSAQTGQGFGYTF	TGTGCCAGCAGCGCCCAAACGGGACAGGGGTTTGGCTACACCTTC
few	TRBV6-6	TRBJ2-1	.	CASSPQGGWGNEQFF	TGTGCCAGCAGTCCCCAAGGGGGTTGGGGGAATGAGCAGTTCTTC
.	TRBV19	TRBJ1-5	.	CASTQTGSRYQPQHF	TGTGCCAGTACTCAAACGGGGAGCCGGTATCAGCCCCAGCATTTT
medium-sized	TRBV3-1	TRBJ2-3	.	CASSQLTWEGQGLAGSTDTQYF	TGTGCCAGCAGCCAACTAACTTGGGAGGGACAGGGCTTAGCGGGGTCCACAGATACGCAGTATTTT
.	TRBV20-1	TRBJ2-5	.	CSATRLEGTETQYF	TGCAGTGCCACACGACTAGAGGGGACGGAGACCCAGTACTTC
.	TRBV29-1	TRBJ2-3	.	CSVAQGQSGDTQYF	TGCAGCGTTGCCCAAGGACAGAGTGGAGATACGCAGTATTTT
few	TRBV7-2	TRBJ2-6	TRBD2	CASSPGGATSGANVLTF	TGTGCCAGCAGCCCGGGAGGGGCGACCTCTGGGGCCAACGTCCTGACTTTC
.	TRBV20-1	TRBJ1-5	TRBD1	CSAASGQGIRSQHF	TGCAGTGCCGCCTCGGGACAGGGAATACGGTCCCAGCATTTT
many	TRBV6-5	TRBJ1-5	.	CASSYRGREPQHF	TGTGCCAGCAGTTACCGGGGGCGTGAGCCCCAGCATTTT